These 29 T cell receptor beta chains came from one sample sequenced in a study of yellow fever vaccine responses in identical twins. TCRdb itself ran the RT-PCR reads through MiXCR, one entry per CDR3 protein. The sample contains about 17,000 distinct CDR3 sequences, approximately 68% of which appear only once. The material sequenced was T cells from blood (PBMCs), unsorted or a sorted subset (not recorded which), taken before or after yellow fever vaccination (not recorded which). The receptors originated from a woman between 18 and 29 years old who received the yellow fever vaccine.

The V gene is TRBV29-1, the J gene TRBJ2-1; 12 nucleotides line up with TRBD2. CDR3 size: 16 residues. The V gene end was trimmed by 5 bases and the J gene end by 5 bases; junction bases not matched to a gene: 10. The germline V gene has CDR1 SQVTM and CDR2 ANQGSEA. CDR3 loop: CSVFPSGRALDNEQFF. Here the CDR3 DNA reads TGCAGCGTTTTCCCTAGCGGGAGGGCCTTAGACAATGAGCAGTTCTTC.

The chain employs TRBV11-1 and TRBJ2-2, with TRBD2 as a possible D gene (5 bases). The V and J ends lost 5 bases and 4 bases respectively, with 14 bases between them. The germline V gene has CDR1 SGHAT and CDR2 FQDESV (reference sequence). CDR3 size: 15 residues. CDR3 DNA: TGTGCCAGCAGCCCCCCGTCGGGGTTCACCGGGGAGCTGTTTTTT. Protein product: CASSPPSGFTGELFF.

This clonotype was seen a few times. The genes are TRBV12-1 and TRBJ1-1; no check of the table's D call, TRBD1, against the DNA was made. TRBV12-1 is a known pseudogene. CDR3 length: 12 amino acids. The CDR3 reads CASSGLGTEAFF. The DNA for the CDR3 is TGTGCCAGCAGTGGACTGGGGACAGAAGCTTTCTTT.

The gene calls are TRBV19 and TRBJ1-1; TRBD1 might be the D (6 bases). The V and J ends lost 4 bases and 4 bases respectively, with 13 bases between them. The CDR3 spans 14 residues. Per germline, CDR1 LNHDA and CDR2 SQIVND (reference sequence). The CDR3 is CASSTRGAGTEAFF. CDR3 sequence (DNA): TGTGCCAGTAGTACCAGGGGTGCCGGCACTGAAGCTTTCTTT.

The V call is TRBV7-6, the J call TRBJ1-1, with a weak D call TRBD1 (5 bases). This CDR3 region has 12 residues. The germline V gene has CDR1 SGHVS and CDR2 FNYEAQ. V dropped 5 bases and J dropped 8 bases, with 12 bases sitting between them. The CDR3 DNA reads as TGTGCCAGCAGCCCCTGGCAGGGAGAAGCTTTCTTT. It codes for CASSPWQGEAFF.

This rearrangement joins TRBV28 to TRBJ1-5, with D unresolved. From germline, CDR1 is MDHEN and CDR2 SYDVKM. The CDR3 has 12 residues. Between the trimmed V and J ends, which lost 9 bases and 4 bases, there was a span of 10 bases. As DNA, the CDR3 is TGTGCCAGTCGAAGAGGGAATCAGCCCCAGCATTTT. Protein: CASRRGNQPQHF.

This clonotype was seen once. J is TRBJ1-2 and V is TRBV29-1, with D perhaps matching TRBD1 (6 bases). Germline CDR1 reads SQVTM; CDR2 reads ANQGSEA. Trimming pared 3 bases from V and 5 bases from J, leaving 16 bases between. The CDR3 totals 14 residues. The CDR3 spells CSVDGTQGSYGYTF. The CDR3 region has the DNA TGCAGCGTTGATGGGACACAGGGATCTTATGGCTACACCTTC.

This clonotype was found a few times. The CDR3 reads CASSQDGGGVMAQHF. The CDR3 DNA is TGTGCCAGCAGCCAAGATGGCGGTGGGGTGATGGCCCAGCATTTT. The chain uses TRBV4-2 and TRBJ1-5; no reliable D call. The CDR3 has 15 residues. CDR1 LGHNA and CDR2 YNFKEQ come from the germline V gene. Trimming took off 0 bases at V and 11 bases at J, with 17 bases between the two ends.

The V call is TRBV18, the J call TRBJ1-3, with 7 bases identical to TRBD1. CDR3 length equals 15 residues. V trimming: 8 bases; J trimming: 0 bases; junction bases outside the gene matches: 7. The germline gives CDR1 KGHSH, CDR2 LQKENI. This chain's CDR3 is CASHRDRASGNTIYF. The CDR3, as DNA: TGTGCCAGCCACCGGGACAGAGCCTCTGGAAACACCATATATTTT.

The chain has TRBV5-1 and TRBJ2-1, with TRBD2 matching over 10 bases. This CDR3 spans 17 amino acids. CDR1 is SGHRS, CDR2 YFSETQ, per germline. V lost 1 base and J lost 9; bases outside the gene matches: 13. For the CDR3, the DNA is TGCGCCAGCAGCTTGATGACTAGCGGGCCGGGGGCCACTGAGCAGTTCTTC. Its protein product is CASSLMTSGPGATEQFF.

The gene calls are TRBV4-1 and TRBJ2-7; perhaps TRBD1 as D (6 bases). The V gene lost 3 bases and the J gene lost 1 base, with 7 bases spanning the gap. CDR3 length: 13 amino acids. The germline gives CDR1 MGHRA, CDR2 YSYEKL. CDR3 in amino acids: CASSHTGSYEQYF. CDR3 bases: TGCGCCAGCAGCCACACAGGGTCCTACGAGCAGTACTTC.

This chain joins TRBV10-3 and TRBJ1-1; D uncertain. The CDR3 runs 15 residues. In germline, CDR1 is ENHRY, CDR2 SYGVKD. V lost 0 bases and J 0 bases, leaving 8 bases between the germline ends. Written as DNA, the CDR3 is TGTGCCATCAGTGAGTCGTACACCTTGAACACTGAAGCTTTCTTT. This translates into CAISESYTLNTEAFF.

This clonotype has a handful of counts. The V call is TRBV11-1, the J call TRBJ1-2; 9 bases are a match to TRBD1. The germline V gene has CDR1 SGHAT and CDR2 FQDESV (reference sequence). The CDR3 has 17 residues. V gave up 2 bases and J gave up 5 bases; unmatched junction bases: 12. Here the CDR3 reads CASSLPGGTGWTYGYTF. The CDR3 DNA reads as TGTGCCAGCAGCTTACCTGGGGGGACAGGGTGGACGTATGGCTACACCTTC.

The chain links TRBV12-3 or TRBV12-4 to TRBJ1-5, with D hard to call. The CDR3 loop spans 16 amino acids. V lost 5 bases to trimming and J lost 5 bases, with 19 bases between them. This CDR3 reads CASSPDFTWYHQPQHF. The CDR3, as DNA: TGTGCCAGCAGTCCTGACTTTACATGGTACCATCAGCCCCAGCATTTT.

The chain carries TRBV24-1 and TRBJ2-1; TRBD2 aligns across 12 bases. In germline, CDR1 is KGHDR, CDR2 SFDVKD. This CDR3 has 15 residues. J lost 5 bases, V lost 9 bases, and 7 bases had no gene match. CDR3 in amino acids: CATATSGSGDNEQFF. DNA for the CDR3: TGTGCCACCGCGACTAGCGGGAGCGGGGACAATGAGCAGTTCTTC.

V and J are TRBV11-3 and TRBJ2-1, with 9 bases matching TRBD1. From germline, CDR1 is SGHNT and CDR2 YENEEA. V trimming: 4 bases; J trimming: 4 bases; junction bases outside the gene matches: 5. The CDR3 runs 15 residues. DNA for the CDR3: TGTGCCAGCAGCTCCGGGACAGGGATATACAATGAGCAGTTCTTC. Translating it yields CASSSGTGIYNEQFF.

The CDR3 DNA sequence: TGTGCCAGCAGCTTAGCGGGAGCGTACAATGAGCAGTTCTTC. Its protein is CASSLAGAYNEQFF. The gene calls are TRBV7-2 and TRBJ2-1, with a weak D call TRBD2 (5 bases). The CDR3 extends over 14 amino acids. V was trimmed by 0 bases and J by 4 bases, leaving 7 bases between them. Germline V gene lookup returns CDR1 SGHTA and CDR2 FQGNSA.

The gene calls are TRBV11-1 and TRBJ1-6; 11 positions agree with TRBD1. This CDR3 is 19 amino acids long. Germline V lookup: CDR1 SGHAT, CDR2 FQDESV (reference sequence). V lost 3 bases to trimming and J lost 4 bases; unmatched junction nucleotides: 11. CDR3 nucleotides: TGTGCCAGCAGCTTCGCGACTGGACAGGGGGCGTATTATAATTCACCCCTCCACTTT. This encodes CASSFATGQGAYYNSPLHF. The full variable domain, its missing parts supplied by reference TRBV11-1 and TRBJ1-6, is EAEVAQSPRYKITEKSQAVAFWCDPISGHATLYWYRQILGQGPELLVQFQDESVVDDSQLPKDRFSAERLKGVDSTLKIQPAELGDSAMYLCASSFATGQGAYYNSPLHFGNGTRLTVT.

This chain joins TRBV24-1 and TRBJ2-1; 9 bases are shared with TRBD1. CDR3 length equals 15 residues. Germline-derived CDR1 and CDR2 are KGHDR and SFDVKD. V dropped 5 bases and J dropped 5; count of bases not matched to a gene: 6. CDR3 bases: TGTGCCACCAGTGCCCCGGACAGGGGACACAATGAGCAGTTCTTC. Encoded protein: CATSAPDRGHNEQFF.

This clonotype was picked up one time. This chain joins TRBV6-1 and TRBJ1-2; D perhaps matches TRBD1 (6 bases). CDR1 and CDR2 (germline): MNHNS, SASEGT. V lost 7 bases and J 2 bases, leaving 11 bases between the germline ends. The CDR3 loop spans 13 amino acids. CDR3 DNA: TGTGCCAGCACCCGGGACAACAACTATGGCTACACCTTC. Translated: CASTRDNNYGYTF.

The V and J genes are TRBV11-3 and TRBJ2-3; 8 bases are a match to TRBD2. The CDR3 extends over 16 amino acids. CDR1 is SGHNT and CDR2 is YENEEA in the germline V gene. V lost 0 bases, J lost 7 bases, and 9 bases stayed unmatched. This CDR3 reads CASSLEGRGAANTQYF. The DNA of the CDR3 is TGTGCCAGCAGCTTAGAGGGGCGGGGGGCGGCAAATACGCAGTATTTT.

This clonotype occurred a few times. This chain links TRBV11-1 with TRBJ2-5; tentative D call: TRBD1 (5 bases). Trimming took off 2 bases at V and 4 bases at J, with 17 bases between the two ends. This CDR3 spans 16 amino acids. The germline V gene encodes CDR1 SGHAT and CDR2 FQDESV (reference sequence). CDR3 nucleotides: TGTGCCAGCAGCTTATGGTCCCAATCGCAGGGAGAGACCCAGTACTTC. The encoded protein is CASSLWSQSQGETQYF.

This chain joins TRBV2 and TRBJ1-1; D is uncertain. CDR3 size: 13 residues. Germline CDR1 reads SNHLY; CDR2 reads FYNNEI. V was pared by 2 bases and J by 2 bases, with 6 bases between. In nucleotides, the CDR3 is TGTGCCAGCAGTGAACGATTCAACACTGAAGCTTTCTTT. Protein: CASSERFNTEAFF.

This sequence joins TRBV20-1 and TRBJ2-1; no firm D call. From germline, CDR1 is DFQATT and CDR2 SNEGSKA (reference sequence). CDR3 length: 13 amino acids. V was trimmed by 7 bases and J by 4 bases, leaving 14 bases between them. CDR3 residues: CSGQAYPYNEQFF. CDR3 in DNA: TGCAGTGGTCAGGCCTATCCTTACAATGAGCAGTTCTTC.

V and J are TRBV10-2 and TRBJ1-4; 7 bases are a match to TRBD1. CDR3 size: 15 residues. The V and J ends lost 6 bases and 1 base, in that order; junction bases with no gene match: 5. In germline, CDR1 is WSHSY, CDR2 SAAADI. Written as DNA, the CDR3 is TGCGCCAGCAGCATGTCAGGGGGAACTAATGAAAAACTGTTTTTT. This encodes CASSMSGGTNEKLFF.

This chain uses TRBV29-1 with TRBJ2-1; no clear D gene. Germline V gives CDR1 SQVTM, CDR2 ANQGSEA. The CDR3 extends over 11 amino acids. The ends were cut back, 4 bases at V and 4 bases at J, with 5 bases in the middle. CDR3: CSVVYYNEQFF. DNA of the CDR3: TGCAGCGTTGTCTATTACAATGAGCAGTTCTTC.

V and J are TRBV10-3 and TRBJ2-5, with D unresolved. V was clipped by 3 bases and J by 4 bases, with 6 bases between them. CDR3 length equals 12 residues. CDR1 ENHRY and CDR2 SYGVKD come from the germline V gene. This CDR3 reads CAISESPETQYF. The CDR3 DNA follows: TGTGCCATCAGTGAATCCCCAGAGACCCAGTACTTC.

This clonotype appeared a single time. The chain employs TRBV18 and TRBJ1-5; D gene unclear. This CDR3 is built from 12 residues. Germline V gene data show CDR1 as KGHSH and CDR2 as LQKENI. Trimming took off 4 bases at V and 7 bases at J, with 8 bases between the two ends. CDR3 sequence: CASSQGGQPQHF. The CDR3 region has the DNA TGTGCCAGCTCACAGGGAGGGCAGCCCCAGCATTTT.

The table lists this clonotype with a few counts. The V and J genes are TRBV18 and TRBJ2-3; D possibly uses TRBD1 or TRBD2 (5 bases each). Germline-derived CDR1 and CDR2 are KGHSH and LQKENI. V lost 5 bases to trimming and J lost 1 base, with 16 bases between them. The CDR3 loop spans 16 amino acids. The DNA for the CDR3 is TGTGCCAGCTCAACAGTCCCGGGGCCCCGCACAGATACGCAGTATTTT. Its translation: CASSTVPGPRTDTQYF.